This T cell receptor (beta chain) was identified in a study of low-dose radiotherapy and immunotherapy resistance in tumors. Alpha- and beta-chain coverage of first-strand cDNA came from TRAV- and TRBV-specific primers. With a V-primer adapter and a constant-region primer, TCRs were amplified for about 20 PCR cycles. Each CDR3 protein gets one entry after TCRdb re-called the reads with MiXCR. The repertoire holds over 65,000 distinct CDR3 sequences, with over 15% as singletons. V dropped 6 bases and J dropped 3; count of bases not matched to a gene: 8. Germline CDR1 is MDHEN and CDR2 is SYDVKM. This CDR3 spans 15 amino acids. Time point reported: before trial treatment.

The V call is TRBV28, the J call TRBJ1-3, with 7 bases matching TRBD1. This sample comprised PBMCs, obtained before treatment. This receptor was identified in a male donor with prostate cancer. CDR3 nucleotide sequence: TGTGCCAGCAGGCCACCGGGACAGCTTGGAAACACCATATATTTT. This gives the protein CASRPPGQLGNTIYF. Supplemented by reference TRBV28 and TRBJ1-3, the full variable domain reads DVKVTQSSRYLVKRTGEKVFLECVQDMDHENMFWYRQDPGLGLRLIYFSYDVKMKEKGDIPEGYSVSREKKERFSLILESASTNQTSMYLCASRPPGQLGNTIYFGEGSWLTVV.